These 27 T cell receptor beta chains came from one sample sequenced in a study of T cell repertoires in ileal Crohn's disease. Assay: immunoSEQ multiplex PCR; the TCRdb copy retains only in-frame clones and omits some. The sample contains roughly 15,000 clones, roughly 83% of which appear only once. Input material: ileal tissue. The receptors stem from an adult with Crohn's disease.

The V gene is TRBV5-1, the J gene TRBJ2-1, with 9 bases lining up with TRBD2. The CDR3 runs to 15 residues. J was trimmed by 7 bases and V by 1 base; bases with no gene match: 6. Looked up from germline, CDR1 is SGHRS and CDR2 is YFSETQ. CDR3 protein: CASSLLAGAVNEQFF. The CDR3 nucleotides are TGCGCCAGCAGCTTGTTAGCGGGGGCGGTTAATGAGCAGTTCTTC. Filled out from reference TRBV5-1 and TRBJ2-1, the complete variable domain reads KAGVTQTPRYLIKTRGQQVTLSCSPISGHRSVSWYQQTPGQGLQFLFEYFSETQRNKGNFPGRFSGRQFSNSRSEMNVSTLELGDSALYLCASSLLAGAVNEQFFGPGTRLTVL.

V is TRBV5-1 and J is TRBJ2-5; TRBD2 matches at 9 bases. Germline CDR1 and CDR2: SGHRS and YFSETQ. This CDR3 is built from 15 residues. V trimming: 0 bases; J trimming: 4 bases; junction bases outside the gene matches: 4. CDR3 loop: CASSLEWTSAETQYF. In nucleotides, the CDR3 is TGCGCCAGCAGCTTGGAATGGACTAGCGCAGAGACCCAGTACTTC.

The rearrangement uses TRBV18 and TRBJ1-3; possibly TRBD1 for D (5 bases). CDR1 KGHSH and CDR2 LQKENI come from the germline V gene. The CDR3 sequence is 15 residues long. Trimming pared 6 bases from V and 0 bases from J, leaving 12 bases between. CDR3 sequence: CASSPGDASGNTIYF. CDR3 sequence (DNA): TGTGCCAGCTCCCCGGGGGACGCCTCTGGAAACACCATATATTTT.

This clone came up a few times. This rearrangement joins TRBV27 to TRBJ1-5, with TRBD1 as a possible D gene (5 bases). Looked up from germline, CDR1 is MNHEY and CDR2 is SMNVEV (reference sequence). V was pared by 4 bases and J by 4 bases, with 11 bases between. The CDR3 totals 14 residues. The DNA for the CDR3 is TGTGCCAGCAGTTCGACGGGGGGTAATCAGCCCCAGCATTTT. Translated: CASSSTGGNQPQHF.

The CDR3 reads CASSLAHDRGRGYTF. DNA for the CDR3: TGTGCCAGCAGCTTAGCCCATGACAGGGGCAGGGGCTACACCTTC. The V gene is TRBV7-3, the J gene TRBJ1-2; 8 nucleotides agree with TRBD1. CDR1 and CDR2 (germline): SGHTA, FQGTGA. The CDR3 runs 15 residues. Trimming took 2 bases from V and 8 from J; bases not matched to a gene: 10.

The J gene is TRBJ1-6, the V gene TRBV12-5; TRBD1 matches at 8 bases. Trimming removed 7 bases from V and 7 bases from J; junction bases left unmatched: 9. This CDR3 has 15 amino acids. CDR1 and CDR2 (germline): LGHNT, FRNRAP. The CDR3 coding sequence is TGTGCTAGTGACGATCGGGACAGGCTAAATTCACCCCTCCACTTT. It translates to CASDDRDRLNSPLHF.

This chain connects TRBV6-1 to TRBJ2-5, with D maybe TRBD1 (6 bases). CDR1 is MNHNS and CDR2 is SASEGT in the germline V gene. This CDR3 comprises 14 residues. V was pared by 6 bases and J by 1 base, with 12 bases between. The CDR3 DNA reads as TGTGCCAGCAGCCCCGACAGGTCCCAAGAGACCCAGTACTTC. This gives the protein CASSPDRSQETQYF.

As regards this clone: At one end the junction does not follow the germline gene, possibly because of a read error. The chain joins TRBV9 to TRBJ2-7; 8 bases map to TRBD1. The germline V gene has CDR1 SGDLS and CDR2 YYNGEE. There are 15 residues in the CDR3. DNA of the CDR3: TGTGCCAGCAACGTAGAGGGACAGGCTCCCTACGAGCAGTACTTC. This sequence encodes CASNVEGQAPYEQYF.

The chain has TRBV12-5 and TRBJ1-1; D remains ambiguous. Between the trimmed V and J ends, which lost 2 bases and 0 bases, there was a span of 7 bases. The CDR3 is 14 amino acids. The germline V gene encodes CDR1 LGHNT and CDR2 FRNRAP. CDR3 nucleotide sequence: TGTGCTAGTGGTTTGATGCCAGTGAACACTGAAGCTTTCTTT. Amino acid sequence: CASGLMPVNTEAFF.

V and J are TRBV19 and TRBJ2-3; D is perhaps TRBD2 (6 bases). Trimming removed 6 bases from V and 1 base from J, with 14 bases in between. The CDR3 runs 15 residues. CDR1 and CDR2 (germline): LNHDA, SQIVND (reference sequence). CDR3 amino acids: CASSLGGAGTDTQYF. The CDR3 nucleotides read TGTGCCAGTAGCCTGGGGGGAGCGGGCACAGATACGCAGTATTTT.

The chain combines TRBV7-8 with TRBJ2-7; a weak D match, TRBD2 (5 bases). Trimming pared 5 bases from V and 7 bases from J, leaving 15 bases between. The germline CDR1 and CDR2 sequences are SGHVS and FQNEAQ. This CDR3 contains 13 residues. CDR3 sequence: CASSPEGGWEQYF. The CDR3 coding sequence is TGTGCCAGCAGCCCCGAGGGCGGGTGGGAGCAGTACTTC.

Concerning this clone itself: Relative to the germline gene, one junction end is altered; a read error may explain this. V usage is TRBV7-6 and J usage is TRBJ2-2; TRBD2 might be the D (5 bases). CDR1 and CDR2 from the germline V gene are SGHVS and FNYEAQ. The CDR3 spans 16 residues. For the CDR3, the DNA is TGTGCCAGCAGCCTGCAGACACTCGCGAACACCGGGGAGCCGTTTTTT. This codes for CASSLQTLANTGEPFF.

CDR3 nucleotide sequence: TGTGCCAGCAGCTCTCACGCAGCGGGGGAGCTCTACGAGCAGTACTTC. Translation: CASSSHAAGELYEQYF. The chain combines TRBV7-8 with TRBJ2-7, with 8 bases matching TRBD2. Germline CDR1 is SGHVS and CDR2 is FQNEAQ. The CDR3 covers 16 residues. J gave up 3 bases and V 4 bases, and 11 bases lay outside the gene matches.

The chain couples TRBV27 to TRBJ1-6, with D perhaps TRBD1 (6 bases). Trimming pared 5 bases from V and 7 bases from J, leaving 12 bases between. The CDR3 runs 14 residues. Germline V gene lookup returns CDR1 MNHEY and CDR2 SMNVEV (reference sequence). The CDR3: CASSVDRANSPLHF. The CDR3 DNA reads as TGTGCCAGCAGTGTGGACAGAGCCAATTCACCCCTCCACTTT.

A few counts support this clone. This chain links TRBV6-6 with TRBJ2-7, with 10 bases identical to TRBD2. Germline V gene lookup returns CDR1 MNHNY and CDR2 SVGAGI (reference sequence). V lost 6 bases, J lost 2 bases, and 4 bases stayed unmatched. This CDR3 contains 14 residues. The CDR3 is CASSRTSGTYEQYF. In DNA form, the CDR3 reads TGTGCCAGCAGCCGGACTAGCGGCACCTACGAGCAGTACTTC.

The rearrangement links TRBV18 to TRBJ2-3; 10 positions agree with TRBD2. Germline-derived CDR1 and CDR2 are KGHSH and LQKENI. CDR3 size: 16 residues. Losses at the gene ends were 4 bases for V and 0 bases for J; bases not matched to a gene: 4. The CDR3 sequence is CASSQLAGFSTDTQYF. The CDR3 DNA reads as TGTGCCAGCTCACAACTAGCGGGGTTTAGCACAGATACGCAGTATTTT.

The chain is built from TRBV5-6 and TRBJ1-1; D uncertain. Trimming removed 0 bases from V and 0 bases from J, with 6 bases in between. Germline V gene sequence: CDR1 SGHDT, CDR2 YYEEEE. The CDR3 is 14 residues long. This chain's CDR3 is CASSLAQVNTEAFF. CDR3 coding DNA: TGTGCCAGCAGCTTGGCCCAGGTGAACACTGAAGCTTTCTTT.

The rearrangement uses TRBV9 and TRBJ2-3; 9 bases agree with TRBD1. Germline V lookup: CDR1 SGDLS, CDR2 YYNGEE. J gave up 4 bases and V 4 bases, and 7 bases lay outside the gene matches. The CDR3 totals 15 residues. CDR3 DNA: TGTGCCAGCAGCCCTAGGGACAGGGAGGCAGATACGCAGTATTTT. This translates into CASSPRDREADTQYF.

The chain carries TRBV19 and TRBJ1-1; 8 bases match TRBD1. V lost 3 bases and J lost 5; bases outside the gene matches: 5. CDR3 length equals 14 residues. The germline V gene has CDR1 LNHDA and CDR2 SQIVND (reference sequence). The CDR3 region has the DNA TGTGCCAGTAGTATGCACAGGGGGGGGACTGAAGCTTTCTTT. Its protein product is CASSMHRGGTEAFF.

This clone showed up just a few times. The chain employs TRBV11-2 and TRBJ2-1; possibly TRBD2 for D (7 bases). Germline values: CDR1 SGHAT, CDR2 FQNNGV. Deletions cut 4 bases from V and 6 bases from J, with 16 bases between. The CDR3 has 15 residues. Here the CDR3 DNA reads TGTGCCAGCAGCTCCCGGGGGGCCGTGGGCAATGAGCAGTTCTTC. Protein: CASSSRGAVGNEQFF. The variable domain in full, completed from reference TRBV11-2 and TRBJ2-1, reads EAGVAQSPRYKIIEKRQSVAFWCNPISGHATLYWYQQILGQGPKLLIQFQNNGVVDDSQLPKDRFSAERLKGVDSTLKIQPAKLEDSAVYLCASSSRGAVGNEQFFGPGTRLTVL.

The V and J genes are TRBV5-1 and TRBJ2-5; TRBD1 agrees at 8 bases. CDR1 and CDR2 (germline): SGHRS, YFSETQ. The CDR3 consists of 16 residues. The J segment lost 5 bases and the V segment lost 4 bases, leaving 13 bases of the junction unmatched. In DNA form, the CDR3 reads TGCGCCAGCAGCACGGGCCTAGACAGGGGCCGGGAGACCCAGTACTTC. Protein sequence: CASSTGLDRGRETQYF.

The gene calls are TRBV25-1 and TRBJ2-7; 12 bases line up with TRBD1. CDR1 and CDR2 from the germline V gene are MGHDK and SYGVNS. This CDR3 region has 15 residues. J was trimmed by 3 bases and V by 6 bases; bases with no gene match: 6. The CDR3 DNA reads TGTGCCAGCAGCCCGGGACAGGGGGCTATCTACGAGCAGTACTTC. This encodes CASSPGQGAIYEQYF.

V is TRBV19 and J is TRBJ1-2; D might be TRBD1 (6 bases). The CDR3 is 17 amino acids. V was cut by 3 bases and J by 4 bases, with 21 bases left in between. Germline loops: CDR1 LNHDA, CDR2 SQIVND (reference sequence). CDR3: CASSIGRGRGFGYGYTF. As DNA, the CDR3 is TGTGCCAGTAGTATTGGCAGGGGCCGGGGCTTTGGCTATGGCTACACCTTC.

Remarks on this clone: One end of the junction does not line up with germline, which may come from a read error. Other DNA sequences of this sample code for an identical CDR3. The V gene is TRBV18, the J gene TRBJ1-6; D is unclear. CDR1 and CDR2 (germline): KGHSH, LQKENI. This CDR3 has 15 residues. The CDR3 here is CASSPEEDYNSPLHF. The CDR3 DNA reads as TGTGCCAGCTCACCAGAAGAGGACTATAATTCCCCCCTCCACTTT. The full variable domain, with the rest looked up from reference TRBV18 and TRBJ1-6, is NAGVMQNPRHLVRRRGQEARLRCSPMKGHSHVYWYRQLPEEGLKFMVYLQKENIIDESGMPKERFSAEFPKEGPSILRIQQVVRGDSAAYFCASSPEEDYNSPLHFGNGTRLTVT.

CDR3 protein: CASTNGNTEAFF. The CDR3 DNA reads as TGTGCCAGCACGAACGGGAACACTGAAGCTTTCTTT. The chain joins TRBV6-6 to TRBJ1-1; no firm D call. Trimming left V 7 bases short and J 1 base short, with 7 bases between. The CDR3 loop spans 12 amino acids. CDR1 and CDR2 (germline): MNHNY, SVGAGI (reference sequence).

The CDR3 DNA is TGTGCCAGCAGTCAGGGACAGAGCTTGAACACTGAAGCTTTCTTT. Translation gives CASSQGQSLNTEAFF. The chain has TRBV2 and TRBJ1-1; the match to TRBD1 covers 7 bases. V lost 5 bases and J lost 0; bases outside the gene matches: 6. The CDR3 runs 15 residues. Per the germline V gene, CDR1 is SNHLY and CDR2 is FYNNEI.

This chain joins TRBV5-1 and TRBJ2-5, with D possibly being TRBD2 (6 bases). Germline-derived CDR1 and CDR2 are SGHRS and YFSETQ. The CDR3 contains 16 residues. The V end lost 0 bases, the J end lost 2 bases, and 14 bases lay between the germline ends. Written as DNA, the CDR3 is TGCGCCAGCAGCTTGGGTTTCCGGGAGAGTCAAGAGACCCAGTACTTC. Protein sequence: CASSLGFRESQETQYF.